Listed here are 4 T cell receptor beta chains from one sample, sequenced in a study of CD8 T cells in Susac syndrome. RNA in amounts of about 0.5 to 1 ug was reverse transcribed with random hexamers. From the immunoSEQ multiplex PCR reads, TCRdb called clonotypes with MiXCR, one entry per CDR3 protein. Of roughly 120,000 distinct CDR3 sequences in the sample, around 94% are singletons; the top ten hold 0.098%. Specimen: CD4+ T cells from PBMCs. All receptors come from a human donor in good health.

This clonotype was recorded only once. The rearrangement links TRBV5-1 to TRBJ2-2, with D tentatively TRBD1 (5 bases). Germline V gives CDR1 SGHRS, CDR2 YFSETQ. The germline V and J ends were trimmed by 3 bases and 1 base, with 13 bases remaining between them. The CDR3 runs 16 residues. The chain's CDR3 is CASSSQGFENTGELFF. The CDR3 region has the DNA TGCGCCAGCAGCTCGCAGGGTTTCGAGAACACCGGGGAGCTGTTTTTT. Variable domain in full (rest from reference TRBV5-1 and TRBJ2-2): KAGVTQTPRYLIKTRGQQVTLSCSPISGHRSVSWYQQTPGQGLQFLFEYFSETQRNKGNFPGRFSGRQFSNSRSEMNVSTLELGDSALYLCASSSQGFENTGELFFGEGSRLTVL.

V gene TRBV7-3 combines with J gene TRBJ2-1; 7 nucleotides align to TRBD2. Germline CDR1 and CDR2: SGHTA and FQGTGA. Trimming at V came to 1 base and at J to 3 bases, leaving 6 bases not matched to a gene. This CDR3 spans 16 amino acids. CDR3 DNA sequence: TGTGCCAGCAGCTTAATGCCAAGCGGGAACTACAATGAGCAGTTCTTC. This translates into CASSLMPSGNYNEQFF.

J is TRBJ1-5 and V is TRBV10-3; weak D call: TRBD1 (5 bases). CDR1 and CDR2 (germline): ENHRY, SYGVKD. Trimming shortened V by 4 bases and J by 6 bases, and 13 bases separated the two germline ends. The CDR3 is 14 residues long. The CDR3 coding sequence is TGTGCCATCAGTGTCGAGGGAGGGGTTCAGCCCCAGCATTTT. This codes for CAISVEGGVQPQHF.

The gene calls are TRBV30 and TRBJ1-6; D may be TRBD1 (5 bases). The germline V gene encodes CDR1 GTSNPN and CDR2 SVGIG (reference sequence). The V and J ends lost 1 base and 7 bases respectively, with 8 bases between them. CDR3 length equals 13 residues. CDR3 nucleotide sequence: TGTGCCTGGAGTGGATCAGGGAATTCACCCCTCCACTTT. Encoded protein: CAWSGSGNSPLHF.